One sample yielded the 28 T cell receptor beta chains listed below, sequenced in a study of CD8+ T cells in alopecia areata. Treatment specified: oral pan-JAK inhibitor, 5-10 mg twice daily. RNA, once extracted, was reverse transcribed into cDNA for use as the sequencing template. The repertoire was sequenced with immunoSEQ multiplex PCR; TCRdb's copy has only in-frame clones and lacks some. Among fewer than 150,000 clones listed, 56% were seen once. The source was CD4+ T cells sorted from blood, collected at week 24, from a patient treated with tofacitinib. These receptors all come from a human donor with alopecia areata.

The chain recombines TRBV18 with TRBJ2-1, with 12 bases identical to TRBD1. This CDR3 is built from 18 residues. The V and J ends lost 2 bases and 7 bases, in that order; junction bases with no gene match: 12. The germline V gene encodes CDR1 KGHSH and CDR2 LQKENI. For the CDR3, the DNA is TGTGCCAGCTCACCAAAGAGTCCGGGACAGGGGGCTAGTAATGAGCAGTTCTTC. Translated, it gives CASSPKSPGQGASNEQFF. The whole variable domain, remainder taken from reference TRBV18 and TRBJ2-1, is NAGVMQNPRHLVRRRGQEARLRCSPMKGHSHVYWYRQLPEEGLKFMVYLQKENIIDESGMPKERFSAEFPKEGPSILRIQQVVRGDSAAYFCASSPKSPGQGASNEQFFGPGTRLTVL.

V is TRBV7-2 and J is TRBJ2-6; 10 positions match TRBD1. V shed 3 bases and J 4 bases; nucleotides not matched to a gene: 3. This CDR3 comprises 16 residues. CDR1 is SGHTA, CDR2 FQGNSA, per germline. In DNA, the CDR3 is TGTGCCAGCAGCTTGGACAGGGGGGCCGGGGCCAACGTCCTGACTTTC. It is translated as CASSLDRGAGANVLTF.

The CDR3 is CSVQGVGSSYEQYF. The CDR3 region has the DNA TGCAGCGTCCAAGGCGTAGGGTCGTCCTACGAGCAGTACTTC. This chain connects TRBV29-1 to TRBJ2-7; D remains ambiguous. CDR1 SQVTM and CDR2 ANQGSEA come from the germline V gene. V lost 6 bases to trimming and J lost 1 base, with 16 bases between them. The CDR3 extends over 14 amino acids.

Notes on this clone: Other DNA sequences in the sample encode the same CDR3. The rearrangement joins TRBV5-1 to TRBJ2-5; possible D gene TRBD1, 5 bases. Germline V gene sequence: CDR1 SGHRS, CDR2 YFSETQ. Between the trimmed V and J ends, which lost 3 bases and 5 bases, there was a span of 5 bases. The CDR3 is made up of 11 amino acids. The CDR3 reads CASSSGETQYF. The DNA of the CDR3 is TGCGCCAGCAGCTCAGGGGAGACCCAGTACTTC. The full variable domain, rest sourced from reference TRBV5-1 and TRBJ2-5, is KAGVTQTPRYLIKTRGQQVTLSCSPISGHRSVSWYQQTPGQGLQFLFEYFSETQRNKGNFPGRFSGRQFSNSRSEMNVSTLELGDSALYLCASSSGETQYFGPGTRLLVL.

The V call is TRBV5-1, the J call TRBJ2-5; D is unclear. The V end lost 4 bases, the J end lost 5 bases, and 9 bases lay between the germline ends. CDR1 is SGHRS and CDR2 is YFSETQ in the germline V gene. This CDR3 spans 12 amino acids. DNA for the CDR3: TGCGCCAGCAGCGGCGGATGGGAGACCCAGTACTTC. Translation: CASSGGWETQYF.

The chain uses TRBV29-1 and TRBJ2-1; 7 bases are a match to TRBD2. The CDR3 consists of 12 residues. J gave up 7 bases and V 6 bases, and 6 bases lay outside the gene matches. Germline V gives CDR1 SQVTM, CDR2 ANQGSEA. CDR3 nucleotides: TGCAGCGTGAGCGCCGGGAGGAATGAGCAGTTCTTC. Translation: CSVSAGRNEQFF.

This sequence joins TRBV4-3 and TRBJ1-1; D is uncertain. V lost 0 bases and J 1 base, leaving 9 bases between the germline ends. The germline gives CDR1 LGHNA, CDR2 YSLEER. The CDR3 contains 15 residues. CDR3 sequence (DNA): TGCGCCAGCAGCCAAGATTGGGGTGCGAACACTGAAGCTTTCTTT. It specifies CASSQDWGANTEAFF.

V is TRBV4-3 and J is TRBJ2-2; D unresolved. The V and J ends lost 4 bases and 7 bases respectively, with 10 bases between them. The CDR3 length is 13 residues. Looked up from germline, CDR1 is LGHNA and CDR2 is YSLEER. DNA of the CDR3: TGCGCCAGCAGCCTTGAAATCCGCGGGGAGCTGTTTTTT. It codes for CASSLEIRGELFF.

CDR3 sequence (DNA): TGTGCCAGCAGCGTAGATCCCTCGCCCACAGATACGCAGTATTTT. It codes for CASSVDPSPTDTQYF. The chain joins TRBV9 to TRBJ2-3; D ambiguous. Germline V lookup: CDR1 SGDLS, CDR2 YYNGEE. Trimming took 0 bases from V and 2 from J, leaving 10 bases between them. The CDR3 extends over 15 amino acids. Using reference TRBV9 and TRBJ2-3 for the parts outside the CDR3, the full variable domain is DSGVTQTPKHLITATGQRVTLRCSPRSGDLSVYWYQQSLDQGLQFLIQYYNGEERAKGNILERFSAQQFPDLHSELNLSSLELGDSALYFCASSVDPSPTDTQYFGPGTRLTVL.

The rearrangement links TRBV2 to TRBJ2-1; no clear D. There are 11 residues in the CDR3. Germline assignment: CDR1 SNHLY and CDR2 FYNNEI. V lost 5 bases, J lost 10 bases, and 9 bases lay in between. CDR3 nucleotide sequence: TGTGCCAGCAGTCTCTTGGAGGAGCAGTTCTTC. Translation gives CASSLLEEQFF.

The V call is TRBV23-1, the J call TRBJ1-2; 8 bases align to TRBD1. TRBV23-1 carries the ORF label, with uncertain function. The ends lost 2 bases at V and 7 bases at J; junction bases unmatched: 6. The CDR3 runs 14 residues. The CDR3 coding sequence is TGCGCCAGCAGTCAAGGACAGGGAGTTGGTGGCTACACCTTC. Protein product: CASSQGQGVGGYTF.

This clone has only a few counts. V gene TRBV7-2 combines with J gene TRBJ2-7; 7 nucleotides agree with TRBD2. Unmatched junction bases numbered 3, after V lost 4 bases and J lost 3 bases. CDR3 length: 13 residues. Germline CDR1 is SGHTA and CDR2 is FQGNSA. The CDR3, as DNA: TGTGCCAGCAGCTCAAGCGGGGTCTACGAGCAGTACTTC. Translating gives CASSSSGVYEQYF.

This chain links TRBV7-9 with TRBJ1-5, with D uncertain. The CDR3 has 12 residues. The germline V gene encodes CDR1 SEHNR and CDR2 FQNEAQ (reference sequence). The V end was cut by 0 bases, the J end by 9 bases, with 6 bases between. The DNA of the CDR3 is TGTGCCAGCAGCTTAGCGAGTCGGCCCCAGCATTTT. As protein: CASSLASRPQHF.

The V gene is TRBV7-2, the J gene TRBJ2-5; a weak D match, TRBD2 (5 bases). CDR3 length: 13 residues. Germline CDR1 and CDR2: SGHTA and FQGNSA. V lost 3 bases and J 2 bases, leaving 7 bases between the germline ends. The CDR3 sequence: CASSLRDQETQYF. The CDR3 DNA reads as TGTGCCAGCAGCTTGAGGGATCAAGAGACCCAGTACTTC.

CDR3 in amino acids: CASSRDLGGTEAFF. DNA of the CDR3: TGCGCCAGCAGCCGAGATCTCGGAGGAACTGAAGCTTTCTTT. This chain uses TRBV4-1 with TRBJ1-1, with no clear D. In germline, CDR1 is MGHRA, CDR2 YSYEKL. The germline V and J ends were trimmed by 4 bases and 5 bases, with 14 bases remaining between them. This CDR3 spans 14 amino acids.

The chain joins TRBV7-9 to TRBJ2-7; 9 bases align to TRBD1. After removal of 3 bases from V and 1 base from J, the junction contained 4 bases not matched to a gene. The CDR3 sequence is 15 residues long. Germline loops: CDR1 SEHNR, CDR2 FQNEAQ (reference sequence). CDR3 nucleotides: TGTGCCAGCAGCTTTTTACAGGGGGCATCCTACGAGCAGTACTTC. Translating gives CASSFLQGASYEQYF. Supplemented by reference TRBV7-9 and TRBJ2-7, the full variable domain reads DTGVSQNPRHKITKRGQNVTFRCDPISEHNRLYWYRQTLGQGPEFLTYFQNEAQLEKSRLLSDRFSAERPKGSFSTLEIQRTEQGDSAMYLCASSFLQGASYEQYFGPGTRLTVT.

The sample holds one count of this clone. The chain has TRBV9 and TRBJ2-7, with TRBD2 as a possible D gene (6 bases). Germline V lookup: CDR1 SGDLS, CDR2 YYNGEE. With 2 bases removed from V and 5 bases from J, the gap between germline ends came to 17 bases. This CDR3 has 15 residues. This CDR3 reads CASSVGGVGRDEQYF. The CDR3 DNA reads as TGTGCCAGCAGCGTGGGAGGCGTTGGCAGGGACGAGCAGTACTTC.

This clone was seen only once. The rearrangement uses TRBV29-1 and TRBJ1-1; TRBD1 agrees at 7 bases. V shed 7 bases and J 7 bases; nucleotides not matched to a gene: 3. Germline CDR1 and CDR2: SQVTM and ANQGSEA. The CDR3 runs to 10 residues. This chain's CDR3 is CSARTGEAFF. The DNA of the CDR3 is TGCAGCGCTCGGACAGGTGAAGCTTTCTTT.

DNA of the CDR3: TGTGCCAGCAGCGTAGCTGGGGCCGCGAACACCGGGGAGCTGTTTTTT. Translating gives CASSVAGAANTGELFF. The chain combines TRBV9 with TRBJ2-2; a possible D gene is TRBD1 (5 bases). Germline CDR1 and CDR2: SGDLS and YYNGEE. The CDR3 has 16 residues. V was trimmed by 0 bases and J by 0 bases, leaving 9 bases between them.

This clone has just a few counts. This rearrangement joins TRBV27 to TRBJ2-5, with D possibly TRBD2 on 5 matching bases. CDR3 length equals 15 residues. V was cut by 5 bases and J by 4 bases, with 17 bases left in between. Germline lookup yields CDR1 MNHEY and CDR2 SMNVEV (reference sequence). The CDR3 DNA reads as TGTGCCAGCAGTCCGGACTCCTACCCGGGAGAGACCCAGTACTTC. Translation gives CASSPDSYPGETQYF.

The V and J genes are TRBV7-9 and TRBJ1-1; 8 bases are a match to TRBD1. Germline lookup yields CDR1 SEHNR and CDR2 FQNEAQ (reference sequence). This CDR3 comprises 15 residues. V was clipped by 2 bases and J by 0 bases; unmatched bases: 2. The CDR3 spells CASSLRTGMNTEAFF. In DNA form, the CDR3 reads TGTGCCAGCAGCTTAAGGACAGGGATGAACACTGAAGCTTTCTTT.

As for this clone: One end of the junction does not line up with germline, which may come from a read error. This CDR3 is CASSFGGPSSYNEQFF. Written as DNA, the CDR3 is TGTGCTAGCAGCTTCGGGGGGCCCAGCTCCTACAATGAGCAGTTCTTC. V is TRBV7-7 and J is TRBJ2-1, with D tentatively TRBD2 (7 bases). The CDR3 consists of 16 residues. The germline CDR1 and CDR2 sequences are SSHAT and FNYEAQ (reference sequence).

The genes are TRBV29-1 and TRBJ2-3; D gene ambiguous. This CDR3 has 13 residues. The V gene's germline CDR1 is SQVTM and CDR2 ANQGSEA. V was trimmed by 0 bases and J by 7 bases, leaving 11 bases between them. CDR3: CSVEDTHGNTQYF. Written as DNA, the CDR3 is TGCAGCGTTGAAGATACCCACGGAAATACGCAGTATTTT.

CDR3 coding DNA: TGTGCTAGTGGGCCCGGGACTCACCAAGAGACCCAGTACTTC. This translates into CASGPGTHQETQYF. This chain uses TRBV12-5 with TRBJ2-5, with D tentatively TRBD2 (6 bases). Germline assignment: CDR1 LGHNT and CDR2 FRNRAP. V gave up 6 bases and J gave up 0 bases, with 11 bases separating them. The CDR3 is 14 amino acids.

The chain is built from TRBV6-5 and TRBJ1-1; weak D call: TRBD1 (6 bases). Trimming removed 4 bases at V and 5 bases at J, with 14 bases between. Germline V gene sequence: CDR1 MNHEY, CDR2 SVGAGI. This CDR3 is 14 amino acids long. The CDR3 DNA is TGTGCCAGCAGTTTCCAACAGGGAGGGACTGAAGCTTTCTTT. Translated, it gives CASSFQQGGTEAFF.

The genes are TRBV6-5 and TRBJ2-3; perhaps D is TRBD1 or TRBD2 (5 bases each). CDR1 is MNHEY and CDR2 is SVGAGI in the germline V gene. The length of the CDR3 is 15 residues. V was clipped by 2 bases and J by 1 base, with 10 bases between them. Here the CDR3 reads CASSYGGSRTDTQYF. The CDR3 coding sequence is TGTGCCAGCAGTTACGGGGGTTCTCGCACAGATACGCAGTATTTT.

V gene TRBV5-1 combines with J gene TRBJ2-5, with 7 bases lining up with TRBD1. Germline CDR1 SGHRS, CDR2 YFSETQ. The trim removed 4 bases at V and 5 bases at J, leaving 5 bases unmatched. CDR3 length: 13 amino acids. Here the CDR3 reads CASSPTGAETQYF. The CDR3 DNA is TGCGCCAGCAGCCCTACAGGGGCCGAGACCCAGTACTTC. Drawing the rest from reference TRBV5-1 and TRBJ2-5, the complete variable domain is KAGVTQTPRYLIKTRGQQVTLSCSPISGHRSVSWYQQTPGQGLQFLFEYFSETQRNKGNFPGRFSGRQFSNSRSEMNVSTLELGDSALYLCASSPTGAETQYFGPGTRLLVL.

This clone was detected only once. CDR3: CAWNRLVHEQYF. Here the CDR3 DNA reads TGTGCCTGGAATCGGCTAGTCCACGAGCAGTACTTC. The rearrangement uses TRBV30 and TRBJ2-7; D not certain. This CDR3 region has 12 residues. Germline V CDR1 and CDR2: GTSNPN, SVGIG (reference sequence). The V gene lost 4 bases and the J gene lost 5 bases, with 12 bases spanning the gap.